The next 31 T cell receptor beta chains were all read from a single sample in a study of T cells in localized non-small cell lung cancer. Sequencing used immunoSEQ multiplex PCR; TCRdb keeps in-frame clones, though not all of them. The sample holds 20,000 to 25,000 clones, 86% seen once. Sequenced material: peripheral blood, taken before any cancer treatment. Source of these receptors: a female donor at least 60 years old with stage I lung adenocarcinoma.

V and J are TRBV5-6 and TRBJ2-7, with D maybe TRBD1 (7 bases). There are 16 residues in the CDR3. The germline V and J ends were trimmed by 1 base and 3 bases, with 17 bases remaining between them. Per germline, CDR1 SGHDT and CDR2 YYEEEE. The chain's CDR3 is CASSLFEAGGLYEQYF. DNA for the CDR3: TGTGCCAGCAGCTTGTTCGAGGCAGGGGGACTCTACGAGCAGTACTTC.

The chain joins TRBV15 to TRBJ2-3, with 8 positions matching TRBD1. The CDR3 sequence is 16 residues long. The germline gives CDR1 LNHNV, CDR2 YYDKDF (reference sequence). With 3 bases clipped from V and 2 bases from J, the junction kept 7 bases outside the gene matches. This CDR3 reads CATSRGLGQDTDTQYF. CDR3 bases: TGTGCCACCAGCAGGGGGTTGGGACAGGACACAGATACGCAGTATTTT.

This clone was detected only once. The chain couples TRBV9 to TRBJ1-1; 10 nucleotides line up with TRBD1. CDR1 and CDR2 from the germline V gene are SGDLS and YYNGEE. Germline trimming cut 3 bases from V and 0 bases from J; bases unmatched to any gene: 8. This CDR3 is built from 17 residues. The CDR3 DNA reads TGTGCCAGCAGCGCGTCCCGGGACAGGGGCATGAACACTGAAGCTTTCTTT. Its protein is CASSASRDRGMNTEAFF.

The J gene is TRBJ2-7, the V gene TRBV6-5, with 9 nucleotides matching TRBD1. With V trimmed by 4 bases and J by 4 bases, 5 bases remained unmatched. The CDR3 is 14 amino acids. The germline CDR1 and CDR2 sequences are MNHEY and SVGAGI. CDR3 nucleotide sequence: TGTGCCAGCAGTTTGGGACAGGGATGGTACGAGCAGTACTTC. Amino acids: CASSLGQGWYEQYF.

The V and J genes are TRBV7-9 and TRBJ1-5; no clear D gene. Per germline, CDR1 SEHNR and CDR2 FQNEAQ (reference sequence). Between the trimmed V and J ends, which lost 5 bases and 0 bases, there was a span of 11 bases. The CDR3 has 15 amino acids. This CDR3 is CASSEGSYSNQPQHF. CDR3 DNA sequence: TGTGCCAGCAGCGAAGGGTCCTATAGCAATCAGCCCCAGCATTTT.

This rearrangement joins TRBV4-2 to TRBJ2-3; TRBD1 matches 9 bases. The CDR3 runs 18 residues. The V segment lost 0 bases and the J segment 3 bases; nucleotides outside the gene matches: 10. CDR1 LGHNA and CDR2 YNFKEQ come from the germline V gene. The CDR3 region is CASSQEDWGTGRTDTQYF. The CDR3, as DNA: TGTGCCAGCAGCCAAGAAGATTGGGGGACAGGGAGGACAGATACGCAGTATTTT.

This CDR3 is CASSPPAAGTGYGYTF. In DNA, the CDR3 is TGTGCCAGCTCACCTCCGGCGGCAGGGACGGGTTATGGCTACACCTTC. The chain carries TRBV18 and TRBJ1-2; tentative D call: TRBD1 (5 bases). Deletions cut 3 bases from V and 5 bases from J, with 19 bases between. This CDR3 has 16 amino acids. CDR1 KGHSH and CDR2 LQKENI come from the germline V gene.

This clone was seen a single time. The CDR3 bases are TGCGCCAGCAGCTTGGGTGGGGGACAGACGAATGAGCAGTTCTTC. Protein sequence: CASSLGGGQTNEQFF. The rearrangement uses TRBV5-1 and TRBJ2-1; 7 positions match TRBD1. J was trimmed by 7 bases and V by 0 bases; bases with no gene match: 7. The CDR3 covers 15 residues. Per germline, CDR1 SGHRS and CDR2 YFSETQ.

V usage is TRBV30 and J usage is TRBJ1-1, with D uncertain. Trimming left V 4 bases short and J 3 bases short, with 12 bases between. The germline gives CDR1 GTSNPN, CDR2 SVGIG (reference sequence). CDR3 length: 13 amino acids. This CDR3 is CAWTKNVDTEAFF. In DNA, the CDR3 is TGTGCCTGGACTAAAAACGTGGACACTGAAGCTTTCTTT.

The chain joins TRBV5-8 to TRBJ1-1; D remains ambiguous. V was cut by 4 bases and J by 1 base, with 8 bases left in between. The CDR3 has 13 residues. CDR1 and CDR2 from the germline V gene are SGHTS and YDEGEE. The DNA for the CDR3 is TGTGCCAGCAGCCTCCCTGGGAACACTGAAGCTTTCTTT. The encoded protein is CASSLPGNTEAFF. The entire variable domain, with the rest obtained from reference TRBV5-8 and TRBJ1-1, is as follows: EAGVTQSPTHLIKTRGQQATLRCSPISGHTSVYWYQQALGLGLQFLLWYDEGEERNRGNFPPRFSGRQFPNYSSELNVNALELEDSALYLCASSLPGNTEAFFGQGTRLTVV.

The rearrangement links TRBV2 to TRBJ2-2; D gene unclear. Germline CDR1 and CDR2: SNHLY and FYNNEI. The length of the CDR3 is 14 residues. Trimming removed 1 base from V and 9 bases from J, with 12 bases in between. CDR3 DNA sequence: TGTGCCAGCAGTGAAGAGGTTTCCATCCGGGAGCTGTTTTTT. It yields the protein CASSEEVSIRELFF.

The chain couples TRBV4-1 to TRBJ2-5; 10 positions agree with TRBD2. Per the germline V gene, CDR1 is MGHRA and CDR2 is YSYEKL. This CDR3 contains 16 residues. The V segment lost 4 bases and the J segment 4 bases; nucleotides outside the gene matches: 9. Written as DNA, the CDR3 is TGCGCCAGCAGCCGCTCCGAGGCTAGCGGGGGAGAGACCCAGTACTTC. Its protein is CASSRSEASGGETQYF.

The chain links TRBV5-5 to TRBJ2-6; D unresolved. V lost 0 bases to trimming and J lost 0 bases, with 4 bases between them. CDR1 and CDR2 from the germline V gene are SGHKS and YYEKEE (reference sequence). The length of the CDR3 is 15 residues. As DNA, the CDR3 is TGTGCCAGCAGCTTGGGGTTCTCTGGGGCCAACGTCCTGACTTTC. Its translation is CASSLGFSGANVLTF.

The rearrangement uses TRBV19 and TRBJ2-7; TRBD1 agrees at 7 bases. This CDR3 has 14 residues. V shed 10 bases, J shed 3 bases, and the junction held 12 bases outside the gene matches. Germline lookup yields CDR1 LNHDA and CDR2 SQIVND (reference sequence). The CDR3: CATAPGQIYYEQYF. DNA for the CDR3: TGTGCCACCGCACCGGGACAGATTTACTACGAGCAGTACTTC.

A few counts support this clone. The chain employs TRBV9 and TRBJ1-1; no definite D call. CDR1 is SGDLS and CDR2 is YYNGEE in the germline V gene. The CDR3 consists of 13 residues. V lost 0 bases to trimming and J lost 5 bases, with 8 bases between them. CDR3 in amino acids: CASSVAVSTEAFF. The CDR3 DNA is TGTGCCAGCAGCGTAGCGGTGTCGACTGAAGCTTTCTTT.

The chain carries TRBV11-3 and TRBJ2-7; a weak D match, TRBD2 (7 bases). This CDR3 is 14 amino acids long. CDR1 is SGHNT and CDR2 is YENEEA in the germline V gene. V lost 5 bases, J lost 6 bases, and 17 bases lay in between. CDR3 sequence reads: CASSHEGGRAEQYF. Written as DNA, the CDR3 is TGTGCCAGCAGCCATGAAGGGGGGAGGGCCGAGCAGTACTTC.

J is TRBJ1-2 and V is TRBV19, with 8 nucleotides matching TRBD1. CDR3 length: 15 residues. The germline gives CDR1 LNHDA, CDR2 SQIVND (reference sequence). V was clipped by 7 bases and J by 3 bases; unmatched bases: 10. Here the CDR3 DNA reads TGTGCCAGTAATCCAGGGGGCAGTACTCACTATGGCTACACCTTC. Amino acids: CASNPGGSTHYGYTF.

The chain has TRBV5-1 and TRBJ1-1, with 8 bases aligning to TRBD1. The CDR3 covers 15 residues. Germline assignment: CDR1 SGHRS and CDR2 YFSETQ. V trimming: 0 bases; J trimming: 2 bases; junction bases outside the gene matches: 3. The CDR3 loop reads CASSLGQGPNTEAFF. CDR3 in DNA: TGCGCCAGCAGCTTGGGACAGGGGCCTAACACTGAAGCTTTCTTT.

This clone has only a few counts. The J gene is TRBJ1-2, the V gene TRBV27; D gene ambiguous. The germline gives CDR1 MNHEY, CDR2 SMNVEV (reference sequence). This CDR3 spans 15 amino acids. The ends were cut back, 5 bases at V and 8 bases at J, with 21 bases in the middle. The DNA of the CDR3 is TGTGCCAGCAGTCCCTCTAAATTTGGGTTGCACGGCTACACCTTC. This codes for CASSPSKFGLHGYTF.

J is TRBJ1-3 and V is TRBV5-1; a weak D match, TRBD1 (5 bases). Germline CDR1 SGHRS, CDR2 YFSETQ. This CDR3 spans 15 amino acids. V dropped 4 bases and J dropped 2 bases, with 13 bases sitting between them. CDR3 residues: CASSPTPGAGNTIYF. As DNA, the CDR3 is TGCGCCAGCAGCCCCACCCCGGGGGCTGGAAACACCATATATTTT.

The J gene is TRBJ2-3, the V gene TRBV29-1; tentatively, D is TRBD2 (6 bases). The germline CDR1 and CDR2 sequences are SQVTM and ANQGSEA. CDR3 length: 12 amino acids. The V and J ends lost 8 bases and 2 bases respectively, with 11 bases between them. The CDR3 here is CSTRTNTDTQYF. CDR3 coding DNA: TGCAGCACGAGGACTAACACAGATACGCAGTATTTT.

This clone is a singleton in its sample. The chain combines TRBV7-2 with TRBJ1-6, with D maybe TRBD1 (6 bases). The CDR3 covers 15 residues. Germline V gene lookup returns CDR1 SGHTA and CDR2 FQGNSA. V gave up 5 bases and J gave up 9 bases, with 17 bases separating them. The CDR3 spells CASSRTGIKGSPLHF. The CDR3 nucleotides are TGTGCCAGCAGCCGCACAGGGATTAAAGGTTCACCCCTCCACTTT. Filled out from reference TRBV7-2 and TRBJ1-6, the complete variable domain reads GAGVSQSPSNKVTEKGKDVELRCDPISGHTALYWYRQSLGQGLEFLIYFQGNSAPDKSGLPSDRFSAERTGGSVSTLTIQRTQQEDSAVYLCASSRTGIKGSPLHFGNGTRLTVT.

This clone was recorded a few times. Here the CDR3 reads CASSEDRAGSQETQYF. CDR3 sequence (DNA): TGCGCCAGCAGTGAGGATCGAGCGGGGAGTCAAGAGACCCAGTACTTC. The chain carries TRBV10-2 and TRBJ2-5; 7 bases map to TRBD2. Per the germline V gene, CDR1 is WSHSY and CDR2 is SAAADI. The CDR3 extends over 16 amino acids. With 2 bases clipped from V and 2 bases from J, the junction kept 8 bases outside the gene matches.

The count of this clone is one. V usage is TRBV18 and J usage is TRBJ2-6, with TRBD1 matching 9 bases. Germline lookup yields CDR1 KGHSH and CDR2 LQKENI. V lost 0 bases, J lost 0 bases, and 3 bases stayed unmatched. The CDR3 length is 18 residues. In nucleotides, the CDR3 is TGTGCCAGCTCACCACCTGGACAGGGGCGCTCTGGGGCCAACGTCCTGACTTTC. As protein: CASSPPGQGRSGANVLTF.

The rearrangement links TRBV2 to TRBJ2-5; D is unresolved. CDR3 size: 11 residues. Germline V gives CDR1 SNHLY, CDR2 FYNNEI. V was clipped by 6 bases and J by 0 bases, with 2 bases between them. The CDR3 loop reads CASSHQETQYF. Here the CDR3 DNA reads TGTGCCAGCAGCCACCAAGAGACCCAGTACTTC. Filled out from reference TRBV2 and TRBJ2-5, the complete variable domain reads EPEVTQTPSHQVTQMGQEVILRCVPISNHLYFYWYRQILGQKVEFLVSFYNNEISEKSEIFDDQFSVERPDGSNFTLKIRSTKLEDSAMYFCASSHQETQYFGPGTRLLVL.

The CDR3 DNA reads TGTGCCTGGAGTACCAAGGGGGTCGGATTGTATGGCTACACCTTC. Translation gives CAWSTKGVGLYGYTF. The V and J genes are TRBV30 and TRBJ1-2, with D perhaps matching TRBD1 (6 bases). V was trimmed by 2 bases and J by 5 bases, leaving 18 bases between them. This CDR3 region has 15 residues. Germline CDR1 is GTSNPN and CDR2 is SVGIG (reference sequence).

The CDR3 region has the DNA TGTGCCAGCAGCCCCTGGGCGGGACAGGGGGCAAAGAGTTATGGCTACACCTTC. Its translation is CASSPWAGQGAKSYGYTF. The genes are TRBV14 and TRBJ1-2; TRBD1 matches at 12 bases. The CDR3 loop spans 18 amino acids. V dropped 4 bases and J dropped 5; count of bases not matched to a gene: 14. Germline V lookup: CDR1 SGHDN, CDR2 FVKESK.

This clone was seen a handful of times. The gene calls are TRBV27 and TRBJ2-2; the match to TRBD2 covers 7 bases. V lost 0 bases and J lost 0; bases outside the gene matches: 7. The germline CDR1 and CDR2 sequences are MNHEY and SMNVEV (reference sequence). The CDR3 loop spans 18 amino acids. In nucleotides, the CDR3 is TGTGCCAGCAGTTTATCGGGGGGGACGGCGACGAACACCGGGGAGCTGTTTTTT. Residues: CASSLSGGTATNTGELFF.

The CDR3 spells CASSLLDTRSEAFF. CDR3 nucleotides: TGTGCCAGCAGCTTATTGGACACGAGGTCTGAAGCTTTCTTT. This rearrangement joins TRBV7-8 to TRBJ1-1, with a tentative D call TRBD1 (5 bases). Trimming took off 2 bases at V and 6 bases at J, with 13 bases between the two ends. The CDR3 spans 14 residues. Per germline, CDR1 SGHVS and CDR2 FQNEAQ. Full variable domain (remainder filled in from reference TRBV7-8 and TRBJ1-1): GAGVSQSPRYKVAKRGQDVALRCDPISGHVSLFWYQQALGQGPEFLTYFQNEAQLDKSGLPSDRFFAERPEGSVSTLKIQRTQQEDSAVYLCASSLLDTRSEAFFGQGTRLTVV.

This clone was recorded a few times. The chain carries TRBV28 and TRBJ1-2; 7 bases match TRBD1. The CDR3 totals 14 residues. Germline loops: CDR1 MDHEN, CDR2 SYDVKM. J gave up 2 bases and V 6 bases, and 6 bases lay outside the gene matches. The CDR3 sequence is CASRTSGQNYGYTF. The CDR3 region has the DNA TGTGCCAGCAGGACATCGGGACAGAACTATGGCTACACCTTC.

The rearrangement joins TRBV5-1 to TRBJ2-6; a weak D match, TRBD2 (6 bases). Per germline, CDR1 SGHRS and CDR2 YFSETQ. V was shortened by 4 bases and J by 5 bases, with 16 bases between the two germline ends. This CDR3 contains 16 residues. The CDR3 spells CASSPGTLKRANVLTF. CDR3 DNA: TGCGCCAGCAGCCCCGGGACTCTAAAAAGGGCCAACGTCCTGACTTTC.